This T cell receptor beta chain was captured by sequencing in a study of T cell repertoires in cytomegalovirus infection. Study-level information: Indicated by public TCR beta signatures were CMV infection and matching HLA type.

TCRdb redid the calling of the reads with MiXCR, one entry per CDR3 protein. The sample lists about 310,000 distinct CDR3 sequences, 9.6% seen once, with approximately 2.3% in the top ten. V lost 1 base and J 7 bases, leaving 17 bases between the germline ends. The CDR3 contains 16 residues. CDR1 and CDR2 (germline): LGHNA, YSLEER. This clonotype was seen only a few times. Antigen specificity is unknown. Study-wide results and caveats: Totalled public TCR beta family frequency picked out people who carried CMV plus the relevant HLA.

Sequenced: PBMCs. This receptor was taken from a human donor in good health (CMV status not recorded). Some clones in this sample may be carry-over from other donors' samples. The chain joins TRBV4-3 to TRBJ2-1; D may be TRBD2 (5 bases). The CDR3 loop is CASSQAWVGSGNEQFF. As DNA, the CDR3 is TGCGCCAGCAGCCAAGCTTGGGTGGGGTCGGGGAATGAGCAGTTCTTC.